Listed below are T cell receptor beta chains from one sample, sequenced in a study of PD-1 blockade in classical Hodgkin lymphoma. Assay: immunoSEQ multiplex PCR; the TCRdb copy retains only in-frame clones and omits some. The sample has 20,000 to 25,000 clones; approximately 80% are singletons. Sample: peripheral blood mononuclear cells (PBMCs), taken before the second cycle of nivolumab. These receptors came from a human donor with classical Hodgkin lymphoma. CDR3s include the opening cysteine and the closing phenylalanine or tryptophan. D genes are given only for firm matches. Where a row states a size, it is once, few, many or the class of an expanded clone; other rows omit it.

TRBV6-5	TRBJ2-7	few	NA	CASSYNLIGARHEQYF	TGTGCCAGCAGTTACAACTTAATCGGGGCCAGGCACGAGCAGTACTTC
TRBV5-1	TRBJ2-4	NA	NA	CASSKNGLTARGDIQYF	TGCGCCAGCAGCAAAAACGGTCTGACAGCGCGGGGAGACATTCAGTACTTC
TRBV4-1	TRBJ1-5	NA	NA	CASSQDDLGPGDQPQHF	TGCGCCAGCAGCCAAGATGACCTGGGCCCAGGGGATCAGCCCCAGCATTTT
TRBV5-6	TRBJ1-6	NA	NA	CASSLRTSTPHNSPLHF	TGTGCCAGCAGCTTGCGGACGTCAACCCCTCATAATTCACCCCTCCACTTT
TRBV7-2	TRBJ2-3	once	NA	CASTRVPTDTQYF	TGTGCCAGCACCAGGGTCCCCACAGATACGCAGTATTTT
TRBV6-1	TRBJ2-7	NA	TRBD1	CASSEASGGQGAYYEQYF	TGTGCCAGCAGTGAAGCCTCTGGGGGACAGGGGGCCTACTACGAGCAGTACTTC
TRBV5-1	TRBJ2-7	NA	TRBD1	CASRAGQGPWEQYF	TGCGCCAGCAGAGCGGGACAGGGGCCGTGGGAGCAGTACTTC
TRBV6-5	TRBJ1-5	NA	NA	CASSSQGLSNQPQHF	TGTGCCAGCAGTTCGCAGGGGCTGAGCAATCAGCCCCAGCATTTT
TRBV28	TRBJ2-1	NA	TRBD2	CASSHLRLADSYNEQFF	TGTGCCAGCAGTCACCTTCGACTAGCGGATTCTTACAATGAGCAGTTCTTC
TRBV6-6	TRBJ1-4	once	NA	CASSYRDRVNEKLFF	TGTGCCAGCAGTTACAGAGACAGAGTTAATGAAAAACTGTTTTTT
TRBV6-6	TRBJ1-2	once	TRBD1	CASSYTGQEGYGYTF	TGTGCCAGCAGTTACACCGGACAGGAAGGCTATGGCTACACCTTC